This TCR beta chain was identified in a study of radiotherapy plus CTLA-4 blockade in lung cancer. Clones were sequenced by immunoSEQ multiplex PCR, and TCRdb holds only the in-frame ones, with some missing. The table records around 80,000 clones, roughly four fifths of them present only once. Germline CDR1 is SNHLY and CDR2 is FYNNEI. The V segment lost 3 bases and the J segment 7 bases; nucleotides outside the gene matches: 5. The CDR3 spans 14 residues. The rearrangement links TRBV2 to TRBJ1-2; 10 bases align to TRBD1. The source is a human donor with non-small cell lung cancer who had stable disease on radiotherapy plus ipilimumab. Here the sequenced sample was peripheral blood, taken from a patient treated with radiotherapy plus ipilimumab. The CDR3 loop is CASSELGQGFGYTF. Written as DNA, the CDR3 is TGTGCCAGCAGTGAGTTGGGACAGGGGTTTGGCTACACCTTC. Combining the CDR3 with reference TRBV2 and TRBJ1-2 gives the whole variable domain EPEVTQTPSHQVTQMGQEVILRCVPISNHLYFYWYRQILGQKVEFLVSFYNNEISEKSEIFDDQFSVERPDGSNFTLKIRSTKLEDSAMYFCASSELGQGFGYTFGSGTRLTVV.